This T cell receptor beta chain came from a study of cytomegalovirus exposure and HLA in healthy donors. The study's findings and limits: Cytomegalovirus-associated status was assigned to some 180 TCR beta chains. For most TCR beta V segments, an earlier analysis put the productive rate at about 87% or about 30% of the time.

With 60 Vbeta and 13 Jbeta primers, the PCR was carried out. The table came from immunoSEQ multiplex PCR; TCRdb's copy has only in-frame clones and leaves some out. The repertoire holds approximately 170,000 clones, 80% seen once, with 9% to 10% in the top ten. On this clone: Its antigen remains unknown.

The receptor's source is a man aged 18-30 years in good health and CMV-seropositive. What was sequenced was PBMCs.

Here the CDR3 DNA reads TGTGCCAGCAGCTTAGAGGACAGTTCCTACAATGAGCAGTTCTTC. It translates to CASSLEDSSYNEQFF. This chain connects TRBV5-8 to TRBJ2-1; D might be TRBD1 (6 bases). Germline V gene sequence: CDR1 SGHTS, CDR2 YDEGEE. This CDR3 has 15 residues. Trimming cost V 2 bases and J 1 base, with 10 bases left between them.